This entry lists 9 T cell receptor beta chains sequenced from one sample in a study of cytomegalovirus exposure and HLA in healthy donors. It was with 60 Vbeta and 13 Jbeta primers that the PCR ran. Measured with immunoSEQ multiplex PCR; TCRdb has only the in-frame clones, and not every one. The sample has roughly 160,000 clones, 75% to 90% seen once. Sequences were obtained from PBMCs. These receptors originate from a boy aged 2 to 10 in good health and CMV-seronegative.

This clone was counted between two and nine times. CDR3 residues: CASSPRVGRQETQYF. The CDR3 region has the DNA TGTGCCAGCAGCCCCAGGGTGGGCAGGCAAGAGACCCAGTACTTC. The chain couples TRBV5-5 to TRBJ2-5, with D perhaps TRBD1 (5 bases). With 4 bases removed from V and 2 bases from J, the gap between germline ends came to 15 bases. Germline loops: CDR1 SGHKS, CDR2 YYEKEE (reference sequence). The CDR3 consists of 15 residues.

The count of this clone is one. This chain joins TRBV18 and TRBJ1-1; 9 nucleotides match TRBD1. CDR3 length: 16 residues. Germline values: CDR1 KGHSH, CDR2 LQKENI. V was pared by 0 bases and J by 4 bases, with 6 bases of the junction left unmatched. CDR3 amino acids: CASSPPTGGTSTEAFF. As DNA, the CDR3 is TGTGCCAGCTCACCACCGACAGGGGGGACTAGCACTGAAGCTTTCTTT.

The chain links TRBV5-1 to TRBJ2-5; possibly TRBD1 for D (5 bases). This CDR3 comprises 15 residues. The germline CDR1 and CDR2 sequences are SGHRS and YFSETQ. With 5 bases removed from V and 4 bases from J, the gap between germline ends came to 18 bases. CDR3 sequence reads: CASRLQGRVGETQYF. The CDR3 coding sequence is TGCGCCAGCAGATTGCAGGGTAGGGTCGGAGAGACCCAGTACTTC.

This chain uses TRBV6-6 with TRBJ1-1, with D perhaps TRBD1 (6 bases). Germline V gives CDR1 MNHNY, CDR2 SVGAGI (reference sequence). Trimming shortened V by 6 bases and J by 5 bases, and 16 bases separated the two germline ends. The CDR3 runs 14 residues. The CDR3 here is CASRTQGRGTEAFF. For the CDR3, the DNA is TGTGCCAGCAGAACCCAGGGGCGTGGGACTGAAGCTTTCTTT.

For the CDR3, the DNA is TGTGCCAGCAGTTCCACCGGAGGCTACGAGCAGTACTTC. As protein: CASSSTGGYEQYF. The rearrangement joins TRBV6-1 to TRBJ2-5; a possible D gene is TRBD2 (5 bases). The J call may not be correct, given that the DNA end is closer to TRBJ2-7. Germline V CDR1 and CDR2: MNHNS, SASEGT. The CDR3 loop spans 13 amino acids.

J is TRBJ1-1 and V is TRBV30, with TRBD1 as a possible D gene (6 bases). CDR3 length: 13 amino acids. Germline-derived CDR1 and CDR2 are GTSNPN and SVGIG (reference sequence). The germline V and J ends were trimmed by 6 bases and 4 bases, with 15 bases remaining between them. The CDR3 DNA is TGTGCCTGTCGCGGACAGTCTAGCACTGAAGCTTTCTTT. Translation: CACRGQSSTEAFF.

The gene calls are TRBV7-9 and TRBJ2-1, with 11 nucleotides matching TRBD2. This CDR3 contains 16 residues. Trimming took 5 bases from V and 7 from J; bases not matched to a gene: 10. Germline loops: CDR1 SEHNR, CDR2 FQNEAQ (reference sequence). Written as DNA, the CDR3 is TGTGCCAGCAGCACCCTAGCGGGAGGACGGGAAAATGAGCAGTTCTTC. This codes for CASSTLAGGRENEQFF.

The CDR3 sequence is CAWRLAGGPELDTQYF. DNA for the CDR3: TGTGCCTGGCGGCTAGCGGGAGGGCCAGAGTTAGATACGCAGTATTTT. The chain carries TRBV30 and TRBJ2-3; 12 bases are a match to TRBD2. With 5 bases clipped from V and 5 bases from J, the junction kept 11 bases outside the gene matches. The CDR3 totals 16 residues. CDR1 is GTSNPN, CDR2 SVGIG, per germline (reference sequence).

This chain links TRBV27 with TRBJ1-2, with D possibly matching TRBD1 (6 bases). The CDR3 sequence is 15 residues long. In germline, CDR1 is MNHEY, CDR2 SMNVEV (reference sequence). V lost 1 base, J lost 7 bases, and 16 bases lay in between. The CDR3 DNA follows: TGTGCCAGCAGTTTATATGCAAACCCAGGGGCTGGCTACACCTTC. It specifies CASSLYANPGAGYTF.